This is a list of T cell receptor beta chains from one sample in a study of blood T cell repertoires in COVID-19. TCRdb keeps only in-frame clones here, not all; method: immunoSEQ multiplex PCR. The sample has about 150,000 clones, 84% seen once. Material: peripheral blood. These receptors were obtained from a man aged 30-40 years with COVID-19, enrolled during active disease. Both conserved end residues are part of each CDR3. The D gene is left open where the match is weak. Clone size is not always given. Where it is, it says once, few, many or a class for expanded clones.

d_call	v_call	cdr3_length	clone_size	j_call	cdr3_aa	cdr3_nt
TRBD2	TRBV30	16	NA	TRBJ2-2	CAWSYGTSGLTGELFF	TGTGCCTGGAGTTACGGGACTAGCGGACTCACCGGGGAGCTGTTTTTT
TRBD1	TRBV14	13	NA	TRBJ1-2	CASSPETGTGYTF	TGTGCCAGCAGCCCCGAGACAGGGACGGGCTACACCTTC
TRBD2	TRBV9	15	NA	TRBJ2-7	CASSVGGTSSYEQYF	TGTGCCAGCAGCGTCGGGGGGACTTCCTCCTACGAGCAGTACTTC
NA	TRBV30	12	NA	TRBJ2-7	CAWTGLTYEQYF	TGTGCCTGGACGGGACTCACCTACGAGCAGTACTTC
TRBD2	TRBV9	16	NA	TRBJ2-1	CASSVGWSGSYNEQFF	TGTGCCAGCAGCGTTGGTTGGAGCGGGAGCTACAATGAGCAGTTCTTC
TRBD2	TRBV20-1	11	NA	TRBJ2-4	CGGVGKNIQYF	TGTGGGGGGGTTGGCAAAAACATTCAGTACTTC
NA	TRBV4-3	14	NA	TRBJ2-5	CASSQESSQETQYF	TGCGCCAGCAGCCAAGAATCCAGCCAAGAGACCCAGTACTTC
NA	TRBV9	14	NA	TRBJ2-3	CASSPPSIADTQYF	TGTGCCAGCAGCCCCCCTAGCATTGCAGATACGCAGTATTTT
TRBD1	TRBV24-1	16	once	TRBJ2-1	CATSDKTTGGRNEQFF	TGTGCCACCAGTGACAAAACTACAGGGGGACGCAATGAGCAGTTCTTC
TRBD2	TRBV25-1	17	NA	TRBJ2-2	CASSEYSRERITGELFF	TGTGCCAGCAGTGAATATTCGCGGGAGCGGATCACCGGGGAGCTGTTTTTT
NA	TRBV2	13	few	TRBJ1-5	CASMASSNQPQHF	TGTGCCAGCATGGCCAGTAGCAATCAGCCCCAGCATTTT
TRBD1	TRBV6-5	14	NA	TRBJ2-3	CASRAGTGSDTQYF	TGTGCCAGCAGGGCCGGGACAGGGTCAGATACGCAGTATTTT
NA	TRBV7-3	16	once	TRBJ1-5	CASSQRGAMGNQPQHF	TGTGCCAGCAGCCAGCGGGGGGCGATGGGCAATCAGCCCCAGCATTTT
NA	TRBV19	11	NA	TRBJ1-2	CASSTRLDYTF	TGTGCCAGTAGTACCAGACTGGACTACACCTTC
TRBD1	TRBV19	13	NA	TRBJ1-6	CASSLGGDSPLHF	TGTGCCAGTAGTTTAGGGGGCGATTCACCCCTCCACTTT
TRBD2	TRBV24-1	17	NA	TRBJ2-1	CATSDHRTSGVYNEQFF	TGTGCCACCAGTGACCATCGGACTAGCGGGGTCTACAATGAGCAGTTCTTC
TRBD1	TRBV6-5	13	NA	TRBJ1-1	CASTYRGNTEAFF	TGTGCCAGCACTTACAGGGGGAACACTGAAGCTTTCTTT
NA	TRBV6-4	13	once	TRBJ1-4	CASSSDLNEKLFF	TGTGCCAGCAGCAGCGACCTTAATGAAAAACTGTTTTTT
TRBD2	TRBV4-1	15	NA	TRBJ2-1	CASSQDRAGGNEQFF	TGCGCCAGCAGCCAAGACAGGGCGGGGGGCAATGAGCAGTTCTTC
NA	TRBV27	13	NA	TRBJ2-7	CASSLDSSYEQYF	TGTGCCAGCAGTCTCGACAGTTCCTACGAGCAGTACTTC
TRBD1	TRBV3-1/TRBV3-2	15	once	TRBJ1-2	CASSPTGGESYGYTF	TGTGCCAGCAGCCCTACAGGGGGCGAAAGCTATGGCTACACCTTC
NA	TRBV28	14	NA	TRBJ2-5	CASSLSGREETQYF	TGTGCCAGCAGTTTATCGGGCAGGGAAGAGACCCAGTACTTC
TRBD1	TRBV5-1	14	NA	TRBJ1-2	CASSPGQGLGSYTF	TGCGCCAGCAGCCCTGGACAGGGATTGGGTAGCTACACCTTC
NA	TRBV4-3	17	once	TRBJ2-3	CASSQDQTRTGTDTQYF	TGCGCCAGCAGCCAAGATCAAACTAGGACGGGGACAGATACGCAGTATTTT
NA	TRBV18	11	NA	TRBJ2-3	CASSQPDTQYF	TGTGCCAGCTCACAGCCAGATACGCAGTATTTT
NA	TRBV5-6	14	NA	TRBJ1-3	CASVGGSSGNTIYF	TGTGCCAGCGTAGGGGGTTCCTCTGGAAACACCATATATTTT
TRBD2	TRBV6-6	15	NA	TRBJ2-5	CASSYLAGQQETQYF	TGTGCCAGCAGTTACCTAGCGGGGCAACAAGAGACCCAGTACTTC
TRBD2	TRBV6-2/TRBV6-3	15	NA	TRBJ2-7	CASSYGGGPIYEQYF	TGTGCCAGCAGTTATGGGGGAGGGCCCATTTACGAGCAGTACTTC
NA	TRBV2	13	NA	TRBJ1-2	CASSEEYNYGYTF	TGTGCCAGCAGTGAGGAGTATAACTATGGCTACACCTTC
NA	TRBV7-3	13	NA	TRBJ2-3	CASSSTDTDTQYF	TGTGCCAGCAGCTCGACAGACACAGATACGCAGTATTTT
TRBD1	TRBV10-1	15	NA	TRBJ2-7	CASSPKKTGGREQYF	TGCGCCAGCAGTCCAAAAAAGACAGGGGGCCGCGAGCAGTACTTC
NA	TRBV27	15	NA	TRBJ2-7	CASSPFAGALNEQYF	TGTGCCAGCAGTCCCTTCGCAGGGGCGCTTAACGAGCAGTACTTC